This T cell receptor beta chain was identified in a study of response to subunit inactivated influenza vaccine. The ends were cut back, 5 bases at V and 3 bases at J, with 14 bases in the middle. The CDR3 runs 14 residues. CDR1 is SGHVS, CDR2 FNYEAQ, per germline. TCRdb re-derived calls from the RT-PCR reads in MiXCR, one entry per CDR3 protein. The sample contains about 800,000 distinct CDR3 sequences, 20% to 25% of which appear only once. This clonotype was recorded at least ten times. Sequenced here: PBMCs from blood, sampled 5 days after vaccination. The clonotype originates from a man aged 50 or older who received an inactivated influenza vaccine. This chain uses TRBV7-6 with TRBJ2-7; D gene uncertain. CDR3 residues: CASSPLDGSYEQYF. The CDR3 DNA follows: TGTGCCAGCAGCCCCCTCGACGGAAGCTACGAGCAGTACTTC.